The clone carrying this T cell receptor beta chain was observed a few times. What it binds is unknown. The trim removed 6 bases at V and 5 bases at J, leaving 15 bases unmatched. The CDR3 runs to 17 residues. The source of the sample is a study of T cell repertoires in cytomegalovirus infection. Whole-study context: CMV infection and matching HLA type were both indicated by public TCR beta signatures.

TCRdb processed the reads anew with MiXCR; each CDR3 protein has one entry. Among around 300,000 distinct CDR3 sequences listed, 8% to 10% were seen once. Overall study results and limits: HLA-C-restricted CMV clonotypes gave the most frequent clonotype in two of eight donors. Summed public TCR beta family frequency identified CMV carriers bearing the relevant HLA.

The genes are TRBV12-3 or TRBV12-4 and TRBJ1-2, with 10 bases identical to TRBD1. Sequenced sample: PBMCs. This sequence was found in a human donor in good health (CMV status not recorded). Some clones in this sample may be carry-over from other donors' samples. CDR3 coding DNA: TGTGCCAGCAGCCCGGGACAGGGGTACGTGGTCGGATATGGCTACACCTTC. This codes for CASSPGQGYVVGYGYTF.